This entry is about one T cell receptor (beta chain). The antigen this receptor binds is unknown. No base qualities exist here, and no much larger clone lies one base off it. In total, just over 650 healthy bone marrow donors made up the cohort. At the time of sampling, all cohort members were nominally healthy, though unrecorded immune exposures were likely present. The donor tested CMV seropositive and was one of the 289 seropositive cohort members. Each donor provided a peripheral blood sample, and peripheral blood mononuclear cells were used for TCR beta sequencing. Genomic DNA extraction from the blood cell samples was performed with the Qiagen DNeasy Blood Extraction Kit. This sample was included in a study of cytomegalovirus exposure and HLA in healthy donors (TCRdb year 2017). As for the study more broadly: In an earlier analysis of roughly 500 of the donors, 276 Gb of sequence data and some 120 million unique TCR beta sequences from 150 million to 200 million T cells were reported. Of the roughly 410 genotyped donors, 75% to 85% were placed in the genetic ancestry cluster associated with self-reported Caucasian donors. In an earlier analysis of 587 of the donors, high-throughput TCR beta sequencing was used to judge whether each TCR beta V gene segment behaved as functional or pseudogenic. To predict cytomegalovirus infection status, the study brought together high-throughput TCR immunosequencing, statistical association of individual TCRs with disease status, and machine learning. The study was designed to test whether signatures of past pathogen exposure could be identified by cataloging public T cell receptors. A later genetic analysis used genome-wide SNP genotypes for about 65% of the roughly 670 donors, treating that subset as a discovery cohort. Among under 450 genotyped donors of the cohort, an average of about 240,000 unique TCR beta nucleotide sequences were sequenced per donor, around 18% of them non-productive. Typing coverage varied by locus: about 620-640 donors for A, B, C, DRB1 and DQB1; roughly 520 for DQA1; over 600 for DPA1; about 450 for DPB1. The T cell repertoires of several hundred subjects were profiled by immunosequencing and related to cytomegalovirus serostatus. A separate validation cohort of some 130 different subjects was used in addition to the approximately 700-subject first cohort. Four to six DR-DQ haplotypes were handled as single units for association and clustering, since linkage in the cohort was strong. An early release covering roughly 600 HLA-typed donors comprised about 300 gigabases of sequencing data and around 80 million unique TCR sequences. All discovery cohort repertoires had been generated on a single sequencing platform. In a later analysis, previously published TCR beta repertoires from hundreds of donors were re-analyzed and high-resolution HLA genotyping was added so that TCR occurrence patterns could be studied. The later analysis used no new phenotypic data to find candidate immune exposures, relying instead on TCR beta sequences and their occurrence across donors. Donor age, sex, ethnicity and CMV serostatus were compiled together with the repertoire data. Both class I and class II loci were covered by HLA typing, at four-digit resolution. Overall study outcomes, separate from this receptor: Compared with equally common non-associated chains, HLA-associated TCR beta chains in a later analysis were more clonally expanded and had lower generation probabilities. In a later genetic analysis, a missense DCLRE1C variant was associated with V-gene and J-gene trimming of TCR beta chains, and the association was replicated in an independent cohort. The presence/absence analyses assumed that sequencing depth was roughly uniform across donors, and that assumption may not be true. The study gave a list of over 150 TCR beta chains associated with cytomegalovirus. Because counts were too low, more than 15 rarely observed V segments, including chromosome 9 orphons, were excluded from the earlier analysis of several hundred of the donors. Cytomegalovirus status was reported to be diagnosed by the classifier with high specificity and sensitivity in both the original and validation cohorts. In an earlier analysis of roughly 500 of the donors, most TCR beta V segments appeared in productive rearrangements about 90% or about 30% of the time, broadly matching IMGT annotations. A later genetic analysis reported fewer N-insertions in productive TCRs among donors in an Asian-associated ancestry cluster than the roughly 670-donor mean. According to the authors, the approach could potentially be generalized to other disease states and immunological phenotypes. Most TCR sequences were seen in very few donors, while some public TCRs were found in many individuals. A later analysis reported that several top co-occurrence clusters appeared linked to parvovirus B19, influenza, CMV and Epstein-Barr virus. Assigning TCR associations to individual alleles was difficult when HLA alleles, especially DR and DQ, strongly co-occurred. This cohort had only TCR beta chains sequenced, and the lack of alpha or paired-chain data limited which features could be detected. In vitro tests confirmed that a few of the cytomegalovirus-associated TCR beta chains recognize cytomegalovirus antigens. CMV serostatus was the only immune exposure information available for the cohort. According to a later analysis, most CMV-associated TCR beta chains appeared to be HLA-restricted, and the HLA associations seemed to be driven largely by CMV exposure. Because some donors lacked HLA typing at each locus, the association tests relied only on the typed subset. A further reported finding was that TCR beta sequences accurately predicted the HLA-A and HLA-B alleles for most subjects in the first cohort. At a false discovery rate of 0.05, a later analysis linked about 17,000 TCR beta sequences to specific HLA alleles. In a later analysis, the rate of TCR association differed among HLA loci, with DRB1 alleles having the most associated TCRs and HLA-C alleles having the fewest. A cluster of highly shared sequence variants was judged likely to be a technical artifact of the sequencing pipeline. Correlated functional status among segregating V segments might be attributable to linkage disequilibrium, but an unknown experimental factor could not be ruled out.

Libraries were made using the immunoSEQ multiplex PCR assay. For the multiplex PCR, a mixture combining 60 forward primers for TCR Vbeta segments and 13 reverse primers for TCR Jbeta segments was used. The CDR3 region of rearranged TCR beta genes was amplified from genomic DNA with a multiplex PCR assay. The amplified TCR beta libraries were sequenced on the Illumina HiSeq System as 87-base-pair reads. As for how the authors treated the data: Across the 670 or so repertoires, a later analysis counted tens of millions of unique TCR beta chains, some 11 million of which were shared by at least two donors. Raw reads were error-corrected and collapsed into unique sequences with a nearest-neighbor algorithm that merged closely related sequences to remove PCR and sequencing errors. V, D and J gene segments were assigned by aligning CDR3 sequences to IMGT reference sequences. For a sequence to be retained, a match of at least six nucleotides was required to both a V gene segment and a J gene segment. A rearrangement counted as productive if the CDR3 had no stop codons and remained in frame with V and J, and every other rearrangement counted as non-productive. CDR3 was defined according to IMGT convention as the region running from the second conserved V-encoded cysteine to the conserved J-encoded phenylalanine. In an earlier analysis of some 550 of the donors, sequences lacking an unambiguous match to a single V gene segment were excluded. An earlier analysis of several hundred of the donors called V segments functional above 56.7% productive rearrangements and segregating when the between-donor standard deviation exceeded 5%. A statistical classification framework was built for diagnosing cytomegalovirus status from the catalog of TCR beta chain sequences. In a later analysis, V and J genes were assigned by comparing TCR nucleotide sequences against IMGT/GENE-DB human TR gene sequences. Using the TCRdist pipeline, a later analysis assigned CDR3 sequences along with most-parsimonious VDJ recombination scenarios. In a later analysis, each TCR beta chain was defined by its CDR3 amino acid sequence together with its V-gene family, and reads lacking a unique V-gene family were excluded. To address suspected cross-contamination and a sequencing artifact, a later analysis removed some 620 highly shared, low-generation-probability nucleotide sequences. In a later analysis, a clonal expansion index for each public chain was calculated from normalized within-repertoire ranks of inferred template counts. A later analysis computed generation probabilities with a VDJ recombination model fitted to out-of-frame rearrangements, and checked the results against IGoR. Hypergeometric tests were used in a later analysis to score TCR-TCR, TCR-HLA and TCR-CMV co-occurrence, with a repertoire-size bias correction applied to the TCR pairs. In a later analysis, false discovery rates were estimated by permuting HLA or CMV assignments 20 times. A later analysis grouped co-occurring TCRs with DBSCAN, adding TCRdist sequence similarity when clustering within HLA-allele-positive subsets. For co-occurrence clustering, repertoires with fewer than 30,000 or more than 120,000 public chains were excluded, along with about five repertoires with anomalous nucleotide sharing. In its TCRdb copy, this immuneACCESS table keeps in-frame sequences only and misses some clones. Where compared with another copy, unresolved V genes explain less than half of these, and the others have no known cause. V, J and clone size are those of that table, while D and trimming were read from the DNA. For this sample the table gives fewer than 200,000 clones, of which about 85% were detected only once. More than 2% of the sample goes to the ten largest clones.

The TCR comes from a man aged 18 to 29 in good health and CMV-seropositive. The sample was PBMCs.

The sequence in DNA is TGTGCCAGCAGCCCCAACTTCAATGAGCAGTTCTTC. It codes for CASSPNFNEQFF. This chain joins TRBV6-1 to TRBJ2-1; the D gene cannot be named for sure. For CDR1 and CDR2, the germline V gene lists MNHNS and SASEGT. Deletion took 6 bases off V and 6 bases off J, with a span of 9 bases between the germline ends. From the cysteine up to the phenylalanine, the CDR3 has a length of 12 residues. The kept DNA is CDR3 alone, 36 bases in frame from the first base.